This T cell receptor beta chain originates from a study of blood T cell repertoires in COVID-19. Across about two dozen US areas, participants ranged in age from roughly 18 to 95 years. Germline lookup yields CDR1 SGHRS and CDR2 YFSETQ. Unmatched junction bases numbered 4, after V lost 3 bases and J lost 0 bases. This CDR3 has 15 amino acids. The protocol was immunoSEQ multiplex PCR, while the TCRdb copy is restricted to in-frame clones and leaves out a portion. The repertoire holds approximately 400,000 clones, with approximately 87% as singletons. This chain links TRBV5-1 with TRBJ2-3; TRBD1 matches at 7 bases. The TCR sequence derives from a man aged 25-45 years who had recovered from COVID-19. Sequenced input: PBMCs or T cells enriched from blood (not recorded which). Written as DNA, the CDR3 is TGCGCCAGCAGCTCTGTACAGGGGAGCACAGATACGCAGTATTTT. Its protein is CASSSVQGSTDTQYF.